This passage covers 5 T cell receptor beta chains from one sample sequenced in a study of shared clonotypes between healthy human individuals. CD45RO-negative, CCR7-positively selected cells formed the naive CD8 fraction, excluding terminally differentiated effector memory CD45RA+ cells. Libraries were prepared by immunoSEQ multiplex PCR; TCRdb keeps only in-frame clonotypes and omits some of them. The sample carries some 2.1 million clones, around 96% recorded once. Specimen: naive CD8+ T cells sorted from blood. These receptors all come from a man between 18 and 35 years old in good health.

The chain joins TRBV27 to TRBJ2-7; D gene unclear. The germline gives CDR1 MNHEY, CDR2 SMNVEV (reference sequence). V gave up 6 bases and J gave up 2 bases, with 14 bases separating them. CDR3 size: 14 residues. CDR3 coding DNA: TGTGCCAGCAGCCGACGAGCCCATACCTACGAGCAGTACTTC. Translated, it gives CASSRRAHTYEQYF.

The genes are TRBV28 and TRBJ2-5, with 7 bases that match TRBD1. V was clipped by 6 bases and J by 2 bases; unmatched bases: 6. Germline V gene lookup returns CDR1 MDHEN and CDR2 SYDVKM. There are 14 residues in the CDR3. CDR3 sequence: CASSDRVGQETQYF. The CDR3 bases are TGTGCCAGCAGCGACAGGGTGGGGCAAGAGACCCAGTACTTC.

This clone was counted a single time. The same CDR3 is also encoded by other DNA sequences in this sample. This chain uses TRBV7-9 with TRBJ2-1; D is undetermined. Trimming removed 3 bases from V and 5 bases from J, with 8 bases in between. The germline CDR1 and CDR2 sequences are SEHNR and FQNEAQ (reference sequence). The CDR3 totals 13 residues. Written as DNA, the CDR3 is TGTGCCAGCAGCTTCGACCCTGACAATGAGCAGTTCTTC. Its protein product is CASSFDPDNEQFF.

V and J are TRBV9 and TRBJ2-4; possible D gene TRBD2, 7 bases. This CDR3 comprises 15 residues. V was cut by 4 bases and J by 8 bases, with 19 bases left in between. Looked up from germline, CDR1 is SGDLS and CDR2 is YYNGEE. The CDR3 nucleotides are TGTGCCAGCAGCCCTTACCGGGGGGCTCTCGACATTCAGTACTTC. This translates into CASSPYRGALDIQYF.

The chain joins TRBV4-1 to TRBJ2-1, with 9 nucleotides matching TRBD2. The CDR3 has 14 amino acids. CDR1 and CDR2 (germline): MGHRA, YSYEKL. Germline trimming cut 6 bases from V and 4 bases from J; bases unmatched to any gene: 4. For the CDR3, the DNA is TGCGCCAGCAGACGACTAGCGGTTTACAATGAGCAGTTCTTC. Amino acids: CASRRLAVYNEQFF.